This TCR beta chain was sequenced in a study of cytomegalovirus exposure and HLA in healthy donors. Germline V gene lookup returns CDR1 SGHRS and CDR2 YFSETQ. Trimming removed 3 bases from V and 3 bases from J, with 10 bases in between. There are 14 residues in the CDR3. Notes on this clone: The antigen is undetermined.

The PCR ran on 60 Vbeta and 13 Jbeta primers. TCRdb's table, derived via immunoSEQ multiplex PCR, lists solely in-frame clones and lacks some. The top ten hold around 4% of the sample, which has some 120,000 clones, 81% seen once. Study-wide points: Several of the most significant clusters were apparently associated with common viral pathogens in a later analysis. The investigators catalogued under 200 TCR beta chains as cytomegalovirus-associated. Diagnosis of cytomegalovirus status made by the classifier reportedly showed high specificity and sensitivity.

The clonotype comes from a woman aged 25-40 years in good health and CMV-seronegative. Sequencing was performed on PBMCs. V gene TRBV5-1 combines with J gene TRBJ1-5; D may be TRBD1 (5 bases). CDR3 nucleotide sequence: TGCGCCAGCAGCTCCGGGGGACTCAATCAGCCCCAGCATTTT. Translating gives CASSSGGLNQPQHF.